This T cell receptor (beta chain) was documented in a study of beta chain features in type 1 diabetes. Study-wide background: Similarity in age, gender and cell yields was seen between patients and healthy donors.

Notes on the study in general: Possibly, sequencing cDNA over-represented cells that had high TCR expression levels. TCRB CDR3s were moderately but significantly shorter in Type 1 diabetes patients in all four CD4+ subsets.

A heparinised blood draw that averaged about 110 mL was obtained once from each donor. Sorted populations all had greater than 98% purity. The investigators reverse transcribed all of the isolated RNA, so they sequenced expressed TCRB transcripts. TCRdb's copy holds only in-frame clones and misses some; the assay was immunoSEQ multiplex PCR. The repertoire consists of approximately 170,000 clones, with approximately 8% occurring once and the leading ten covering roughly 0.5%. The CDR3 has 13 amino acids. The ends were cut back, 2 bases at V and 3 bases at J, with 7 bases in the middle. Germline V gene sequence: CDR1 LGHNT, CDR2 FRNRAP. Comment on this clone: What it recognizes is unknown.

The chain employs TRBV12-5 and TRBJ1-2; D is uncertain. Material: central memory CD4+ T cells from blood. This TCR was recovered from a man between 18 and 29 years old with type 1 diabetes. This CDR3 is CASGLFGDYGYTF. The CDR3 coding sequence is TGTGCTAGTGGTTTGTTCGGAGACTATGGCTACACCTTC.